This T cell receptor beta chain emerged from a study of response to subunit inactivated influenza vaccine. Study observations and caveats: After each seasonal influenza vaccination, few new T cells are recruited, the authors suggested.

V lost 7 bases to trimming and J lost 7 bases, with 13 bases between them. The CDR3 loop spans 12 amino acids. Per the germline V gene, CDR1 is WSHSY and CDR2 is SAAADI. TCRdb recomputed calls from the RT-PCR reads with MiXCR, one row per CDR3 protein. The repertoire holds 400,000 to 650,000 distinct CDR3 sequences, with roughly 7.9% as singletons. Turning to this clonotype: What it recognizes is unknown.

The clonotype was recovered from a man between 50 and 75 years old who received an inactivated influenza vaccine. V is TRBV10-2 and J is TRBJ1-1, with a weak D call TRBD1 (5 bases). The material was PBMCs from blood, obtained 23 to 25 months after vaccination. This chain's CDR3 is CASIDGGGEAFF. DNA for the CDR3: TGCGCCAGCATCGACGGGGGTGGTGAAGCTTTCTTT.